This T cell receptor (beta chain) appears in the sequencing data of a study of blood T cell repertoires in COVID-19. Looking at the study overall: The samples span acute and convalescent COVID-19 from the United States, Italy and Spain. Sources were T cells, B-cell-depleted T cells, or PBMCs; the material itself was cDNA or gDNA.

The trim removed 2 bases at V and 5 bases at J, leaving 4 bases unmatched. The V gene's germline CDR1 is SGHRS and CDR2 YFSETQ. The length of the CDR3 is 15 residues. Authors' processing steps: Reference gene primer amplification yielded estimated nucleated cell counts. Profiling relied on immunoSEQ multiplex PCR, and the TCRdb table lists in-frame clones only, not all of them. The V and J calls and clone size were taken over from that table, and D and trimming were inferred from the DNA. The sample holds roughly 120,000 clones; around 80% are singletons and the top ten take under 3%. The genes are TRBV5-1 and TRBJ1-1; 12 nucleotides align to TRBD1. This sequence was found in a man aged 50 to 60 with acute or convalescent COVID-19. What was sequenced was peripheral blood. Written as DNA, the CDR3 is TGCGCCAGCAGCTTCCGGGACAGGGGGCGAACTGAAGCTTTCTTT. It encodes CASSFRDRGRTEAFF.